Listed here are 14 T cell receptor beta chains from one sample, sequenced in a study of T cell responses to AZD1222 COVID-19 vaccine. Clones were read by immunoSEQ multiplex PCR, and TCRdb kept only the in-frame ones, dropping some. In the table there are 75,000 to 100,000 clones, 80% to 95% of which are singletons. Material: peripheral blood, obtained 28 days after the second AZD1222 dose. Receptor source: an adult who received the AZD1222 COVID-19 vaccine.

V usage is TRBV2 and J usage is TRBJ1-3; D remains unclear. V lost 6 bases and J lost 7, with 10 bases in between. Per germline, CDR1 SNHLY and CDR2 FYNNEI. This CDR3 comprises 12 residues. The CDR3 sequence: CASSLGGNTIYF. DNA of the CDR3: TGTGCCAGCAGCCTGGGCGGGAACACCATATATTTT.

This CDR3 reads CASQTGWNSPLHF. The CDR3 region has the DNA TGTGCCAGTCAGACAGGTTGGAATTCACCCCTCCACTTT. The V call is TRBV19, the J call TRBJ1-6; possible D gene TRBD1, 6 bases. V shed 8 bases and J shed 7 bases, with 12 bases lying between them. The CDR3 runs 13 residues. CDR1 is LNHDA, CDR2 SQIVND, per germline (reference sequence).

The CDR3 loop is CASSHPGQGAKNIQYF. In nucleotides, the CDR3 is TGTGCCAGCAGCCACCCCGGACAGGGAGCCAAAAACATTCAGTACTTC. This rearrangement joins TRBV3-1 (or the pseudogene TRBV3-2) to TRBJ2-4, with 8 bases matching TRBD1. V lost 3 bases, J lost 0 bases, and 4 bases stayed unmatched. The CDR3 is made up of 16 amino acids. In germline, CDR1 is LGHDT, CDR2 YNNKEL (reference sequence).

The J gene is TRBJ1-5, the V gene TRBV15; tentatively, D is TRBD1 (5 bases). CDR3 length equals 15 residues. V was pared by 2 bases and J by 1 base, with 9 bases between. Germline CDR1 reads LNHNV; CDR2 reads YYDKDF (reference sequence). Here the CDR3 DNA reads TGTGCCACCAGCAGAAGAGGGGTCAGCAATCAGCCCCAGCATTTT. Protein sequence: CATSRRGVSNQPQHF.

V and J are TRBV5-8 and TRBJ1-1, with TRBD1 matching over 7 bases. Germline CDR1 SGHTS, CDR2 YDEGEE. CDR3 size: 13 residues. Losses at the gene ends were 7 bases for V and 0 bases for J; bases not matched to a gene: 3. CDR3 in DNA: TGTGCCAGCCACAGGGGACTGAACACTGAAGCTTTCTTT. It specifies CASHRGLNTEAFF.

A single count supports this clone. The chain is built from TRBV27 and TRBJ2-7, with D maybe TRBD2 (5 bases). Trimming left V 8 bases short and J 3 bases short, with 23 bases between. The CDR3 sequence is 16 residues long. Germline CDR1 MNHEY, CDR2 SMNVEV (reference sequence). The CDR3 region has the DNA TGTGCCAGCCGGGAAGGGCCGGGATCAACCCTCTACGAGCAGTACTTC. Amino acids: CASREGPGSTLYEQYF.

This clone was detected once. This chain links TRBV2 with TRBJ1-1; D is undetermined. The CDR3 sequence is 15 residues long. Trimming stripped 2 bases from V and 2 bases from J, with 12 bases between. Germline assignment: CDR1 SNHLY and CDR2 FYNNEI. CDR3: CASSESPALNTEAFF. The CDR3 DNA reads as TGTGCCAGCAGTGAATCCCCAGCCCTTAACACTGAAGCTTTCTTT. Supplemented by reference TRBV2 and TRBJ1-1, the full variable domain reads EPEVTQTPSHQVTQMGQEVILRCVPISNHLYFYWYRQILGQKVEFLVSFYNNEISEKSEIFDDQFSVERPDGSNFTLKIRSTKLEDSAMYFCASSESPALNTEAFFGQGTRLTVV.

This chain uses TRBV6-5 with TRBJ2-1; TRBD1 is a possible D gene (5 bases). Trimming took 7 bases from V and 9 from J, leaving 16 bases between them. The CDR3 spans 13 residues. Per the germline V gene, CDR1 is MNHEY and CDR2 is SVGAGI. The CDR3 bases are TGTGCCAGCAATGGCAGGTTAGGGGCTGAGCAGTTCTTC. It codes for CASNGRLGAEQFF.

About this clone: No DNA is shown, since the ends of the CDR3 on it are uncertain; the CDR3 is the one TCRdb lists. The chain has TRBV5-4 and TRBJ2-7; TRBD1 reflects the table's D call only, with no check against the DNA. From germline, CDR1 is SGHNT and CDR2 YYREEE (reference sequence). The CDR3 is 14 amino acids in total, end residues counted. Here the CDR3 reads CASSFGPGNLEQYF.

The chain employs TRBV27 and TRBJ1-6; D not resolved. The V gene lost 7 bases and the J gene lost 9 bases, with 22 bases spanning the gap. Germline values: CDR1 MNHEY, CDR2 SMNVEV (reference sequence). The CDR3 sequence is 16 residues long. CDR3 DNA: TGTGCCAGCATCTTAGAACATTTTTACTTTCCTTCACCCCTCCACTTT. This encodes CASILEHFYFPSPLHF.

The CDR3 protein is CATSDGVAGGEKLFF. CDR3 nucleotides: TGTGCCACCAGTGATGGGGTGGCAGGGGGTGAAAAACTGTTTTTT. The J gene is TRBJ1-4, the V gene TRBV24-1; TRBD1 agrees at 7 bases. Germline values: CDR1 KGHDR, CDR2 SFDVKD. Germline trimming cut 3 bases from V and 7 bases from J; bases unmatched to any gene: 7. The length of the CDR3 is 15 residues.

This rearrangement joins TRBV29-1 to TRBJ1-2, with D perhaps TRBD1 (6 bases). The CDR3 is made up of 12 amino acids. Deletions cut 7 bases from V and 7 bases from J, with 16 bases between. Germline V gene data show CDR1 as SQVTM and CDR2 as ANQGSEA. The CDR3 DNA follows: TGCAGCGCTCTAGGGGGGCTAGGTGGCTACACCTTC. Its translation: CSALGGLGGYTF.

This clone was detected only a few times. The chain couples TRBV4-2 to TRBJ2-7, with 7 bases aligning to TRBD1. Germline V gene sequence: CDR1 LGHNA, CDR2 YNFKEQ. The CDR3 spans 14 residues. J gave up 4 bases and V 1 base, and 4 bases lay outside the gene matches. The CDR3 loop is CASSQGQGIYEQYF. The CDR3, as DNA: TGTGCCAGCAGCCAAGGACAGGGTATATACGAGCAGTACTTC.

The chain is built from TRBV27 and TRBJ2-2; 7 bases align to TRBD1. V was pared by 5 bases and J by 0 bases, with 9 bases of the junction left unmatched. This CDR3 is built from 17 residues. Germline CDR1 reads MNHEY; CDR2 reads SMNVEV (reference sequence). In DNA, the CDR3 is TGTGCCAGCAGTCGACCCCGGGACAGCGCGAACACCGGGGAGCTGTTTTTT. Translation gives CASSRPRDSANTGELFF.